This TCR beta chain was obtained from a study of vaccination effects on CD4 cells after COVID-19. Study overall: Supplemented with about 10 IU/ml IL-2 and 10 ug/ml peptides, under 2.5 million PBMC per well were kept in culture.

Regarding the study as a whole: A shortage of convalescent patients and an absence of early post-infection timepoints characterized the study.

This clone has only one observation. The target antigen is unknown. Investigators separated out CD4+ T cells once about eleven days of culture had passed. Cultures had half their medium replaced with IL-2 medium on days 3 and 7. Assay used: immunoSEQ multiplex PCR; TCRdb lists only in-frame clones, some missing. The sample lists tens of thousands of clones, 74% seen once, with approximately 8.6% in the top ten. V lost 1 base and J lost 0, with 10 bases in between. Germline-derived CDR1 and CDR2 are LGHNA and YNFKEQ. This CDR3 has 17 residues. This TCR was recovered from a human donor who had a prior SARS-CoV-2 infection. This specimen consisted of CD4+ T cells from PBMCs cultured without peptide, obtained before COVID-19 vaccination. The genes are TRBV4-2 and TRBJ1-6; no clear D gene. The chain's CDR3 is CASSQGSQSSYNSPLHF. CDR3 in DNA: TGTGCCAGCAGCCAAGGGTCCCAGTCCTCCTATAATTCACCCCTCCACTTT.